The rows below give T cell receptor beta chains drawn from one sample of a study of neurological immune-mediated disorders. One entry per CDR3 protein results from TCRdb running MiXCR on the 5' RACE reads. Counted here are roughly 65,000 distinct CDR3 sequences, roughly 4.9% occurring once; the ten biggest clones make up about 5.3%. Sequenced: PBMCs. These receptor sequences come from a human donor with multiple sclerosis. The donor label of this sample is uncertain. Both conserved end residues are part of each CDR3. A D gene is named only where the DNA matches it firmly. The size entry gives once, few, many, or a class for an expanded clone.

V gene,clone size,D gene,J gene,CDR3 DNA,CDR3 protein
TRBV20-1,many,NA,TRBJ2-1,TGCAGTGCTCCCAGGGTAGCCAGCGGTGAGCAGTTCTTC,CSAPRVASGEQFF
TRBV10-2,many,NA,TRBJ1-6,TGCGCCAGCAGCCCTCGGCCCGCCCCCCTCCACTTT,CASSPRPAPLHF
TRBV27,many,NA,TRBJ1-1,TGTGCCAGCAGTTTAAGGTCCAGGGCAGCAACGAACACTGAAGCTTTCTTT,CASSLRSRAATNTEAFF
TRBV7-2,many,NA,TRBJ2-7,TGTGCCAGCAGCTTAGATGACCTGACATGGGACGAGCAGTACTTC,CASSLDDLTWDEQYF
TRBV5-1,many,NA,TRBJ1-6,TGCGCCAGCAGCTTGAATCAGTGGAGCTCCTATAATTCACCCCTCCACTTT,CASSLNQWSSYNSPLHF
TRBV5-1,many,TRBD2,TRBJ2-3,TGCGCCAGCAGCTGGGGGACTAGCGGGGATCCAGATACGCAGTATTTT,CASSWGTSGDPDTQYF
TRBV5-1,many,NA,TRBJ1-4,TGCGCCAGCAGCCCTCAGGGTTCAACTAATGAAAAACTGTTTTTT,CASSPQGSTNEKLFF
TRBV6-5,many,TRBD1,TRBJ2-5,TGTGCCAGCAGTTACGGGGACAGGGGAGGAGAGACCCAGTACTTC,CASSYGDRGGETQYF
TRBV5-5,many,NA,TRBJ2-5,TGTGCCAGCAGCTTGACCGGACCTGGGGAGACCCAGTACTTC,CASSLTGPGETQYF
TRBV5-1,few,NA,TRBJ2-1,TGCGCCAGCAGCTTGTTCGGCGGGGTGAGCAATGAGCAGTTCTTC,CASSLFGGVSNEQFF
TRBV11-2,many,TRBD2,TRBJ2-1,TGTGCCAGCAGCTTTGGCGGGGGGGCCAATGAGCAGTTCTTC,CASSFGGGANEQFF
TRBV29-1,many,NA,TRBJ1-2,TGCAGCGTTTGCGGGACACCCTACCCCTATGGCTACACCTTC,CSVCGTPYPYGYTF
TRBV24-1,many,NA,TRBJ1-2,TGTGCCACCAGTGACACCGGACGGTACTATGGCTACACCTTC,CATSDTGRYYGYTF
TRBV2,many,NA,TRBJ2-1,TGTGCCAGTGGACAGCAAATCAACAATGAGCAGTTCTTC,CASGQQINNEQFF
TRBV10-3,many,NA,TRBJ2-1,TGTGCCATCAGCGACCTGTTAGGACATAGCTCCTACAATGAGCAGTTCTTC,CAISDLLGHSSYNEQFF
TRBV5-1,many,NA,TRBJ2-4,TGCGCCAGCAGCTTTGAGCCTGGGAACATTCAGTACTTC,CASSFEPGNIQYF
TRBV5-1,many,NA,TRBJ2-7,TGCGCCAGCAGCTTGGGAGGGGCCGGTAACTACGAGCAGTACTTC,CASSLGGAGNYEQYF
TRBV5-1,many,TRBD1,TRBJ2-1,TGCGCCAGCAGCGACACAGGGGGTTACAATGAGCAGTTCTTC,CASSDTGGYNEQFF
TRBV7-8,many,NA,TRBJ1-4,TGTGCCAGCAGCTTAATGGGGGGGGATAATGAAAAACTGTTTTTT,CASSLMGGDNEKLFF
TRBV3-1,many,NA,TRBJ2-2,TGTGCCAGCAGCCGGGGGGCGATCACCGGGGAGCTGTTTTTT,CASSRGAITGELFF
TRBV10-3,many,NA,TRBJ2-2,TGTGCCATCAGTGAGTCACGAGGGAACACCGGGGAGCTGTTTTTT,CAISESRGNTGELFF
TRBV12-3/TRBV12-4,few,NA,TRBJ1-4,TGTGCCAGCAGTTTAGCGGGAACTTGGCGGACTAATGAAAAACTGTTTTTT,CASSLAGTWRTNEKLFF
TRBV10-3,many,TRBD2,TRBJ2-1,TGTGCCATCAGTGTAAGCGGGGGTCGAAATGAGCAGTTCTTC,CAISVSGGRNEQFF